This T cell receptor beta chain was sequenced for a study of T cells in Graves' hyperthyroidism and ophthalmopathy. Study-level points and caveats: Among clonotypes expanded in thyroid above 0.001, most were also found in blood.

V was pared by 0 bases and J by 8 bases, with 4 bases of the junction left unmatched. This CDR3 region has 14 residues. This clonotype was detected many times. Its antigen is still unknown. RNA transcripts provided the source from which TCR beta CDR3 regions were amplified. With the HTBI primer set, the TCR CDR3 went through a first round of RT-PCR. Each CDR3 protein gets one entry after TCRdb re-called the multiplex PCR reads with MiXCR. The data show about 360,000 distinct CDR3 sequences, over 10% seen once. Sequenced sample: blood. The sequence was collected from a woman aged 18-35 years with Graves' hyperthyroidism. The J gene is TRBJ2-1, the V gene TRBV12-3 or TRBV12-4; 7 bases fit TRBD2. CDR3 in amino acids: CASSLAGGVDEQFF. The CDR3 DNA follows: TGTGCCAGCAGTTTAGCGGGAGGGGTGGATGAGCAGTTCTTC.